The next 6 T cell receptor beta chains were all read from a single sample in a study of T cell responses to AZD1222 COVID-19 vaccine. Sequencing was performed with immunoSEQ multiplex PCR; in TCRdb, only in-frame clones are kept and a portion is missing. Found here are tens of thousands of clones, roughly 80% of them singletons; the top ten hold approximately 6.3%. The specimen was peripheral blood, collected on day 0 of AZD1222 vaccination. The receptors were sampled from an adult in good health.

The V gene is TRBV24-1, the J gene TRBJ2-7; 7 nucleotides agree with TRBD1. The CDR3 length is 14 residues. Germline CDR1 is KGHDR and CDR2 is SFDVKD. After removal of 5 bases from V and 1 base from J, the junction contained 4 bases not matched to a gene. The CDR3 sequence is CATSARDSSYEQYF. In DNA form, the CDR3 reads TGTGCCACCAGTGCTAGGGACAGTTCCTACGAGCAGTACTTC.

The genes are TRBV6-1 and TRBJ2-2; 8 bases match TRBD2. The CDR3 is made up of 13 amino acids. The germline V gene has CDR1 MNHNS and CDR2 SASEGT. The J segment lost 10 bases and the V segment lost 4 bases, leaving 5 bases of the junction unmatched. CDR3 nucleotide sequence: TGTGCCAGCAGTGTAGCGGGGCTTTTGGAGCTGTTTTTT. Translation gives CASSVAGLLELFF.

This chain uses TRBV11-2 with TRBJ2-3; no clear D gene. CDR1 SGHAT and CDR2 FQNNGV come from the germline V gene. The V end was cut by 1 base, the J end by 2 bases, with 7 bases between. This CDR3 region has 14 residues. Here the CDR3 DNA reads TGTGCCAGCAGCTTAGGAGGTACCACAGATACGCAGTATTTT. Translating it yields CASSLGGTTDTQYF.

This clone was seen once. The chain has TRBV5-4 and TRBJ1-2; weak D call: TRBD1 (5 bases). V lost 4 bases and J 7 bases, leaving 14 bases between the germline ends. This CDR3 contains 13 residues. Germline CDR1 and CDR2: SGHNT and YYREEE (reference sequence). The CDR3 loop is CASSGLQESGYTF. The CDR3 DNA reads as TGTGCCAGCAGCGGACTACAGGAAAGTGGCTACACCTTC.

For this clone: The junction does not match germline at one end; this may be a read error. For the CDR3, the DNA is TGTGCCAGCAGCTTAGCCCCGGGGACAGTGGCCCCCTACGAGCAGTACTTT. Its protein product is CASSLAPGTVAPYEQYF. The chain uses TRBV7-9 and TRBJ2-7, with TRBD1 matching over 7 bases. CDR3 length: 17 residues. CDR1 is SEHNR, CDR2 FQNEAQ, per germline (reference sequence).

The chain is built from TRBV18 and TRBJ2-1; 11 bases map to TRBD1. The V and J ends lost 6 bases and 7 bases, in that order; junction bases with no gene match: 11. Germline CDR1 is KGHSH and CDR2 is LQKENI. The CDR3 has 16 amino acids. The CDR3: CASSPFSGTGGNEQFF. The CDR3 DNA is TGTGCCAGCTCGCCTTTTTCCGGGACAGGGGGGAATGAGCAGTTCTTC.